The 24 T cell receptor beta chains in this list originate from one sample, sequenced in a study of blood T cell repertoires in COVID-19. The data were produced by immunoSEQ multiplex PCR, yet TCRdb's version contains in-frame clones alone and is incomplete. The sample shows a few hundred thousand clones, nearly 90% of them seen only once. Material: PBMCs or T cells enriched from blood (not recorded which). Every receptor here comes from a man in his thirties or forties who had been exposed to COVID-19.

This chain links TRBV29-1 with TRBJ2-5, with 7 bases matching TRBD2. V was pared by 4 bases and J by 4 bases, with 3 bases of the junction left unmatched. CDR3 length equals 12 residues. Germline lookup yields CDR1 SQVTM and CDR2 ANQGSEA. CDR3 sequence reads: CSVGGGGETQYF. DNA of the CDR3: TGCAGCGTTGGTGGCGGGGGAGAGACCCAGTACTTC.

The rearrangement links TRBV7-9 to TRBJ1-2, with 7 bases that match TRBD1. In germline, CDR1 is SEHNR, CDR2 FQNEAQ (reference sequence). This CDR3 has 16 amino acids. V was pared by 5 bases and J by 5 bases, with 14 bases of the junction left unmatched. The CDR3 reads CASSRTTGSDIYGYTF. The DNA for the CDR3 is TGTGCCAGCAGCCGGACGACAGGGTCTGATATTTATGGCTACACCTTC.

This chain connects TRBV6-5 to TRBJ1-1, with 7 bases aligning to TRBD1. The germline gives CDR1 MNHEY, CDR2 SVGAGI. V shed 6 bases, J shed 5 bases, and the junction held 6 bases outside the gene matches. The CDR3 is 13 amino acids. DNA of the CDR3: TGTGCCAGCAGGGACAGGTCATTGACTGAAGCTTTCTTT. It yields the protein CASRDRSLTEAFF.

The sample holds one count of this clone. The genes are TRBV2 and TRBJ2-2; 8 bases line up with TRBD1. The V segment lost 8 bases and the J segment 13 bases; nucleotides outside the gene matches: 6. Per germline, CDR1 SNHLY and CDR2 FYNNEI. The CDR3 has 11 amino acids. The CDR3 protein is CASDRGVGLFF. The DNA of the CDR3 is TGTGCCAGCGACAGGGGAGTTGGGCTGTTTTTT.

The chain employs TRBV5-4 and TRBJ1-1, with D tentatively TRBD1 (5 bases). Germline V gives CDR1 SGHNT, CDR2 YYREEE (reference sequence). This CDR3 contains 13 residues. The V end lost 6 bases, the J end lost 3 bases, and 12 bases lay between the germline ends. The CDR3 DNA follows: TGTGCCAGCACTTCAGGGAGGGACACTGAAGCTTTCTTT. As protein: CASTSGRDTEAFF.

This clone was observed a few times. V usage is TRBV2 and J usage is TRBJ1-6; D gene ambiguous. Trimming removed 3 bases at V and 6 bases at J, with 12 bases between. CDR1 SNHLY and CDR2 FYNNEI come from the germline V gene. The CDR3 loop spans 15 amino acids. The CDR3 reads CASSEVREGNSPLHF. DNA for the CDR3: TGTGCCAGCAGTGAGGTTAGGGAGGGTAATTCACCCCTCCACTTT.

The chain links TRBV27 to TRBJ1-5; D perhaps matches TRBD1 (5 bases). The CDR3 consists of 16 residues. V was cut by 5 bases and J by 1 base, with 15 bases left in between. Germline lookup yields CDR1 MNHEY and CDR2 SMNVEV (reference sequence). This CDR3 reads CASSPHRPVSNQPQHF. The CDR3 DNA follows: TGTGCCAGCAGTCCTCACAGGCCCGTAAGCAATCAGCCCCAGCATTTT.

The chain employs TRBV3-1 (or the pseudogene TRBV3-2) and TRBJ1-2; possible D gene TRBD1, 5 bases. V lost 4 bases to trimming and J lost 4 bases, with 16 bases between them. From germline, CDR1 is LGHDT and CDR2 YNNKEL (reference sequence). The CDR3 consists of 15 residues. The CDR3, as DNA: TGTGCCAGCAGCCCCCAGGGAAGCTCCCCCTATGGCTACACCTTC. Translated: CASSPQGSSPYGYTF.

In DNA form, the CDR3 reads TGCGCCAGCAGCTTGGACAGGGAATTAGATACGCAGTATTTT. Translating gives CASSLDRELDTQYF. The chain links TRBV5-1 to TRBJ2-3; perhaps TRBD1 as D (6 bases). This CDR3 has 14 residues. Germline lookup yields CDR1 SGHRS and CDR2 YFSETQ. V was cut by 0 bases and J by 5 bases, with 10 bases left in between.

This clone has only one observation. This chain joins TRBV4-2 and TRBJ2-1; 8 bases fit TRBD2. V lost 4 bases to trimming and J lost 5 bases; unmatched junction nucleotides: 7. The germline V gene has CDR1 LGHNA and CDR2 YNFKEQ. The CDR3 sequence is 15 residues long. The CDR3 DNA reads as TGTGCCAGCAGCCTTATTGACGGGGGGGACAATGAGCAGTTCTTC. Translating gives CASSLIDGGDNEQFF.

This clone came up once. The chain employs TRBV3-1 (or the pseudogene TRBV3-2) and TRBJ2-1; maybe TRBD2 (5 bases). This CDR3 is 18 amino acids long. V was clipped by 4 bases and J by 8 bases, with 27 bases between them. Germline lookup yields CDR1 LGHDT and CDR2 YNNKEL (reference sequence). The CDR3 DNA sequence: TGTGCCAGCAGCCCCCTTCTAGTCTGGAGCGCGGGTTCCGATGAGCAGTTCTTC. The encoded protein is CASSPLLVWSAGSDEQFF.

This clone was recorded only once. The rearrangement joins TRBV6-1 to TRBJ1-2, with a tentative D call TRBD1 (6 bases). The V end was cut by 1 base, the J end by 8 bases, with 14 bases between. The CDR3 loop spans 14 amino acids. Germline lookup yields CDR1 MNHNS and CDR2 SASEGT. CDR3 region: CASSEDGQSRGYTF. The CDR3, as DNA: TGTGCCAGCAGTGAAGATGGACAGTCGCGCGGCTACACCTTC.

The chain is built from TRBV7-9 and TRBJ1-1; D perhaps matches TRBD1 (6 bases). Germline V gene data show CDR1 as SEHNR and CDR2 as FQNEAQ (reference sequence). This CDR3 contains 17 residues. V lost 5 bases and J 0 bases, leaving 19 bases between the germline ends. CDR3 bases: TGTGCCAGCAGCCCGGGGGGGATGGGACAAATGAACACTGAAGCTTTCTTT. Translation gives CASSPGGMGQMNTEAFF.

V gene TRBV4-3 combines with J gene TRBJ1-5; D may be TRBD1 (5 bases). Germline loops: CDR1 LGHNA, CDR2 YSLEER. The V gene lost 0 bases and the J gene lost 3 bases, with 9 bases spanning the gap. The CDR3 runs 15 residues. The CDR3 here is CASSQEEGNNQPQHF. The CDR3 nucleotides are TGCGCCAGCAGCCAAGAGGAGGGGAACAATCAGCCCCAGCATTTT.

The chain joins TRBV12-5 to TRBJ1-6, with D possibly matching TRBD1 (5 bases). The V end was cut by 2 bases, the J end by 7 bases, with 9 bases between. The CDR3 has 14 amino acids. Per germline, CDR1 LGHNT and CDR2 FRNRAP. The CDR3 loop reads CASGLTGANSPLHF. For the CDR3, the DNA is TGTGCTAGTGGTTTGACAGGAGCCAATTCACCCCTCCACTTT.

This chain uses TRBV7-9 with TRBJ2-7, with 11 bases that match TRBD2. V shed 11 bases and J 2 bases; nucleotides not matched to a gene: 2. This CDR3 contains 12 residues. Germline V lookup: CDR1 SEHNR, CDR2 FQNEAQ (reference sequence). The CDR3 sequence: CAWTSGPYEQYF. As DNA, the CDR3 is TGTGCCTGGACTAGCGGGCCCTACGAGCAGTACTTC.

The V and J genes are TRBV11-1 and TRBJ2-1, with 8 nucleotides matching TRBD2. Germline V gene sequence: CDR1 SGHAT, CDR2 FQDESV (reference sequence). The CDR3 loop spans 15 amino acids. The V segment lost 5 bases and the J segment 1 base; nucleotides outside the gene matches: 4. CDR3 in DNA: TGTGCCAGCAGCCGGGGGGGATGGTCCTACAATGAGCAGTTCTTC. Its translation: CASSRGGWSYNEQFF.

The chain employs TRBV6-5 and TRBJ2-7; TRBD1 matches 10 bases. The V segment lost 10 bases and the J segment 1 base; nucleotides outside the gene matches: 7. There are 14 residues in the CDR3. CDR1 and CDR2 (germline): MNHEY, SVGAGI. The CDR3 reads CATRQGALSYEQYF. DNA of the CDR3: TGTGCCACCCGACAGGGGGCATTATCCTACGAGCAGTACTTC.

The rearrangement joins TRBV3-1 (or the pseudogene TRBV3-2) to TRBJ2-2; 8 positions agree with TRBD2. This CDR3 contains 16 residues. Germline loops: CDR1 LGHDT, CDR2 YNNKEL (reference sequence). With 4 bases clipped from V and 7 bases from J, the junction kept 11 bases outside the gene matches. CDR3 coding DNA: TGTGCCAGCAGCCCCATAGGGGTAGCGGGGATCGGGGAGCTGTTTTTT. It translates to CASSPIGVAGIGELFF.

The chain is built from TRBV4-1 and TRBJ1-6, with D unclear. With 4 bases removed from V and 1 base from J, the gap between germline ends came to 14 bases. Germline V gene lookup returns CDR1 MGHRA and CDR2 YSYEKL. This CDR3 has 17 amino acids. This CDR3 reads CASSLLEGGSYNSPLHF. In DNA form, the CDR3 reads TGCGCCAGCAGCCTGCTGGAGGGAGGGTCCTATAATTCACCCCTCCACTTT.

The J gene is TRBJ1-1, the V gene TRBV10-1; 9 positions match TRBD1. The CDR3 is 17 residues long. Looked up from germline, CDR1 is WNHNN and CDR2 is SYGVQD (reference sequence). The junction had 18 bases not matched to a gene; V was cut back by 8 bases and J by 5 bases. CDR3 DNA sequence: TGCGCCAGCCTGTGCGGGACAGGGTACCCCGGGGGGACTGAAGCTTTCTTT. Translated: CASLCGTGYPGGTEAFF.

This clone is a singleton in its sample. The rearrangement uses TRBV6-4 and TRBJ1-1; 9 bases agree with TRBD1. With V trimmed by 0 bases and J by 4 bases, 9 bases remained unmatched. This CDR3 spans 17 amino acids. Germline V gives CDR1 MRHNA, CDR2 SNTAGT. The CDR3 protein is CASSDSFTGGSGTEAFF. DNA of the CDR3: TGTGCCAGCAGTGACTCGTTCACAGGGGGCAGTGGCACTGAAGCTTTCTTT.

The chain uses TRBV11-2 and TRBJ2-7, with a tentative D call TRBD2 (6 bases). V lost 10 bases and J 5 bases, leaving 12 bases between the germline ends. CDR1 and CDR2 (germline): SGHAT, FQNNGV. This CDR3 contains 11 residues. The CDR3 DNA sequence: TGTGCCACCGGGACTTGGAACGAGCAGTACTTC. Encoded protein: CATGTWNEQYF.

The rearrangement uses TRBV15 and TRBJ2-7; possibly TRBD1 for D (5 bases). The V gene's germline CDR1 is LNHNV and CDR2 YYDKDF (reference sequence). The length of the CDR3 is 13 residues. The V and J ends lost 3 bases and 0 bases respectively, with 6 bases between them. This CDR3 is CATSRDTSYEQYF. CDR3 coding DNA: TGTGCCACCAGCAGGGACACCTCCTACGAGCAGTACTTC.